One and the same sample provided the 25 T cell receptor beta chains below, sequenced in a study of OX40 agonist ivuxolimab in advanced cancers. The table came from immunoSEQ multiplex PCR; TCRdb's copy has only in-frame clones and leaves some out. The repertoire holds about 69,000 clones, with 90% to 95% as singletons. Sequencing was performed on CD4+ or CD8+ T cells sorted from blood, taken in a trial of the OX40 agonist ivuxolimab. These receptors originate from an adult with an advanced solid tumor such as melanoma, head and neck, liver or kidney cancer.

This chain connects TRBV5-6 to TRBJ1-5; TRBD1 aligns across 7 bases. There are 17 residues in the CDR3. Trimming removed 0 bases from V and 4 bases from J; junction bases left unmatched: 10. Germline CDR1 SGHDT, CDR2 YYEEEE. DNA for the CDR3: TGTGCCAGCAGCTTGGGGACAGGTCAGTACGGTAATCAGCCCCAGCATTTT. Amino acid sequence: CASSLGTGQYGNQPQHF.

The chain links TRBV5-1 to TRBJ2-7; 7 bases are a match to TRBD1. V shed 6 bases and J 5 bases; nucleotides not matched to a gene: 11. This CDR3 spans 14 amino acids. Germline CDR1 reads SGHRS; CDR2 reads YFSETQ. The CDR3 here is CASNNPTGSHEQYF. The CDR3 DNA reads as TGCGCCAGCAACAATCCGACAGGGTCCCACGAGCAGTACTTC. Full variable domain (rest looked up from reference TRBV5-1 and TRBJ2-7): KAGVTQTPRYLIKTRGQQVTLSCSPISGHRSVSWYQQTPGQGLQFLFEYFSETQRNKGNFPGRFSGRQFSNSRSEMNVSTLELGDSALYLCASNNPTGSHEQYFGPGTRLTVT.

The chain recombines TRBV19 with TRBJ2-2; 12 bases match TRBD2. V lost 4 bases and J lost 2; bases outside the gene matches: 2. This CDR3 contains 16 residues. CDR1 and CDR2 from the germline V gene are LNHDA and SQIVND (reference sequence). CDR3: CASSRGLAGNTGELFF. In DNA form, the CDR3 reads TGTGCCAGTAGTAGGGGACTAGCGGGTAACACCGGGGAGCTGTTTTTT.

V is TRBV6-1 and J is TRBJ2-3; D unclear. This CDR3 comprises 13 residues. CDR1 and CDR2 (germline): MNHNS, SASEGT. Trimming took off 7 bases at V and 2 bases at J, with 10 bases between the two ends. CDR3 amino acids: CASTEWSTDTQYF. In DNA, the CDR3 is TGTGCCAGCACCGAGTGGTCCACAGATACGCAGTATTTT.

This chain's CDR3 is CASSLGGGGANVLTF. CDR3 coding DNA: TGTGCCAGCAGTTTAGGGGGAGGTGGGGCCAACGTCCTGACTTTC. J is TRBJ2-6 and V is TRBV28, with D perhaps TRBD2 (6 bases). This CDR3 is built from 15 residues. The V gene's germline CDR1 is MDHEN and CDR2 SYDVKM. V was clipped by 2 bases and J by 3 bases, with 8 bases between them.

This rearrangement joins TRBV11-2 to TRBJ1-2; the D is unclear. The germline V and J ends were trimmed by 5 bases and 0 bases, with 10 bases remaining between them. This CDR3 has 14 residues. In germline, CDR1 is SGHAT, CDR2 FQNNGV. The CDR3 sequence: CASSPTGSNYGYTF. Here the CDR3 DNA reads TGTGCCAGCAGCCCAACGGGATCTAACTATGGCTACACCTTC.

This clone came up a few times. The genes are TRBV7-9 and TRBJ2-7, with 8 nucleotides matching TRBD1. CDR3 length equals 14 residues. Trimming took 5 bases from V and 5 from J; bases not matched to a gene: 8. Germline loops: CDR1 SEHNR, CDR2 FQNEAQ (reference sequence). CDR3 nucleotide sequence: TGTGCCAGCAGCCCCCGGACAGGGTATAACGAGCAGTACTTC. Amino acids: CASSPRTGYNEQYF.

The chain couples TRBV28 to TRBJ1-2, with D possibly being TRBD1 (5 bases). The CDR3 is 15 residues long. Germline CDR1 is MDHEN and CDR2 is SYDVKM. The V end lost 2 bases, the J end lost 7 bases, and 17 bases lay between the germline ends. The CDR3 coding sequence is TGTGCCAGCAGTTTACGGGGCGGGCCCGGTGGTGGCTACACCTTC. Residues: CASSLRGGPGGGYTF.

CDR3 nucleotide sequence: TGTGCCAGCGGTTGGGGGGCAGGCATGAACACTGAAGCTTTCTTT. It translates to CASGWGAGMNTEAFF. This chain joins TRBV5-5 and TRBJ1-1, with a weak D call TRBD1 (6 bases). The CDR3 sequence is 15 residues long. V lost 7 bases, J lost 0 bases, and 16 bases lay in between. CDR1 and CDR2 from the germline V gene are SGHKS and YYEKEE (reference sequence).

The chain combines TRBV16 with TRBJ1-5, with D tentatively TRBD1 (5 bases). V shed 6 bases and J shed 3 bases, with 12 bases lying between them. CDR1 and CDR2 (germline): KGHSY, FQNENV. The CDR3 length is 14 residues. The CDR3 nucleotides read TGTGCCAGCAGTCTCGACAGACTCAATCAGCCCCAGCATTTT. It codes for CASSLDRLNQPQHF.

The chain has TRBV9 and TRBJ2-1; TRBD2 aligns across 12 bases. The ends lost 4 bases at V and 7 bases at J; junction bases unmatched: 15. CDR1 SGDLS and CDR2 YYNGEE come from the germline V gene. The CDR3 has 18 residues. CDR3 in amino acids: CASSPRTSGMGQGNEQFF. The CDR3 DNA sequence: TGTGCCAGCAGCCCTAGGACTAGCGGGATGGGCCAGGGGAATGAGCAGTTCTTC.

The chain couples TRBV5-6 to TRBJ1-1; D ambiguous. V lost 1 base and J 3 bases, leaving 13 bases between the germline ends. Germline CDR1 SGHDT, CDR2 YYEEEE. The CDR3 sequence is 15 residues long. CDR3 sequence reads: CASSLRRNGYTEAFF. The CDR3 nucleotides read TGTGCCAGCAGCTTGAGGCGGAACGGGTACACTGAAGCTTTCTTT.

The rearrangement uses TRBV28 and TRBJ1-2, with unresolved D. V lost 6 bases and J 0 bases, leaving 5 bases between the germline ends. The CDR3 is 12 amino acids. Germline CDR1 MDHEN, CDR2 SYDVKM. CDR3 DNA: TGTGCCAGCAGCCAGTCTAACTATGGCTACACCTTC. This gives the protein CASSQSNYGYTF.

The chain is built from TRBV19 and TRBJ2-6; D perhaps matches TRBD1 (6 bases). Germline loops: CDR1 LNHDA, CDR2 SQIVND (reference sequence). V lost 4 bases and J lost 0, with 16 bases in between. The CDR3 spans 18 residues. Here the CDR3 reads CASSTRTVHRSGANVLTF. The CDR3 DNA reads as TGTGCCAGTAGTACCCGGACAGTCCACCGCTCTGGGGCCAACGTCCTGACTTTC.

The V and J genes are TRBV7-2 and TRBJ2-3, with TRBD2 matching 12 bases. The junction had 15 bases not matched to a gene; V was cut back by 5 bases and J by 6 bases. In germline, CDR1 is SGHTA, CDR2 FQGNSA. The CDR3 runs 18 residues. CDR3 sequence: CASSRTSGTGTRPDTQYF. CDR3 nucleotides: TGTGCCAGCAGCAGGACTAGCGGGACGGGGACGCGCCCGGATACGCAGTATTTT.

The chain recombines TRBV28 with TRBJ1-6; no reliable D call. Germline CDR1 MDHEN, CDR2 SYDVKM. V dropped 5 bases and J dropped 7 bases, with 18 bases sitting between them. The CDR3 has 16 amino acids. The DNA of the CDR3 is TGTGCCAGCAGTCACGAGGGTAGGGCTGACAATTCACCCCTCCACTTT. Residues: CASSHEGRADNSPLHF.

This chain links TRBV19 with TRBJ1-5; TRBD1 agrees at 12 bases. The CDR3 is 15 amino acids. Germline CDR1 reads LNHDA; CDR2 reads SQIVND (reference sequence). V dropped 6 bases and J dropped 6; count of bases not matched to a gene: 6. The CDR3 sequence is CASRQGTGGTQPQHF. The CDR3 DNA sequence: TGTGCCAGTAGACAAGGGACAGGGGGCACTCAGCCCCAGCATTTT.

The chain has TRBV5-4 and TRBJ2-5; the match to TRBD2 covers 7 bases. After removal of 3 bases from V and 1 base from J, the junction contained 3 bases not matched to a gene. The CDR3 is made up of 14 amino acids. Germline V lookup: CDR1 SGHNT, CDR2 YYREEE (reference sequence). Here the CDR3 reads CASSSTSRQETQYF. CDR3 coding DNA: TGTGCCAGCAGCTCGACTAGCCGCCAAGAGACCCAGTACTTC.

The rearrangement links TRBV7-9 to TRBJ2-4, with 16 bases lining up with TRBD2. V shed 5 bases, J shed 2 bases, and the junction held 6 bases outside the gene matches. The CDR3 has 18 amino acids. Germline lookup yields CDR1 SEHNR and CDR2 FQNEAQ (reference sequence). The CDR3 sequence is CASSQGTSGRETKNIQYF. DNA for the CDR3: TGTGCCAGCAGCCAGGGGACTAGCGGGAGGGAGACCAAAAACATTCAGTACTTC. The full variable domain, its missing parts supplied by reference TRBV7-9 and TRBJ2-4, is DTGVSQNPRHKITKRGQNVTFRCDPISEHNRLYWYRQTLGQGPEFLTYFQNEAQLEKSRLLSDRFSAERPKGSFSTLEIQRTEQGDSAMYLCASSQGTSGRETKNIQYFGAGTRLSVL.

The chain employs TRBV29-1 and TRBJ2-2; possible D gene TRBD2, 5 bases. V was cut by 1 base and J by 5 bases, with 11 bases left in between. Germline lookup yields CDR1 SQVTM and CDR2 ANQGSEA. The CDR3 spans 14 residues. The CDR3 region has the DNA TGCAGCGTTGAAGGATGGGAGCGGACCGGGGAGCTGTTTTTT. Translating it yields CSVEGWERTGELFF.

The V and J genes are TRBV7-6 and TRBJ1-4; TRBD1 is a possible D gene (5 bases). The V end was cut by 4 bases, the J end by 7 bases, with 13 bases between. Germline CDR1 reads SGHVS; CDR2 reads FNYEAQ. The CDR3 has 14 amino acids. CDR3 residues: CASSSRGGGEKLFF. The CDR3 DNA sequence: TGTGCCAGCAGCTCCCGGGGCGGCGGTGAAAAACTGTTTTTT.

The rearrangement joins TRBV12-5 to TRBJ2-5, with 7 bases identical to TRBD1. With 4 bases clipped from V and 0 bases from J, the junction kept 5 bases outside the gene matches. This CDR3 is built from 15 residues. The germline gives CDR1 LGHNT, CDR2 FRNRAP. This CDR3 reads CASGSGQTYQETQYF. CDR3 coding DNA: TGTGCTAGTGGTTCGGGACAGACGTACCAAGAGACCCAGTACTTC.

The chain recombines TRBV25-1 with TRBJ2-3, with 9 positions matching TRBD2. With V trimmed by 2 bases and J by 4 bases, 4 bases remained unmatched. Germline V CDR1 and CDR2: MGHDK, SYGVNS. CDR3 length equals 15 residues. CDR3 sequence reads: CASSEISGSSDTQYF. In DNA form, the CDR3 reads TGTGCCAGCAGTGAAATTAGCGGGAGTTCAGATACGCAGTATTTT.

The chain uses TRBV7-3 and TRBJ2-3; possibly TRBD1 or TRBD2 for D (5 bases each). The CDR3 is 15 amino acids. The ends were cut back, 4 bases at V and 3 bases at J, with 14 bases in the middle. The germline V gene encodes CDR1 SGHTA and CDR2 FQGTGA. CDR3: CASSSTEGRTDTQYF. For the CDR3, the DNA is TGTGCCAGCAGCTCAACAGAGGGGCGGACAGATACGCAGTATTTT.

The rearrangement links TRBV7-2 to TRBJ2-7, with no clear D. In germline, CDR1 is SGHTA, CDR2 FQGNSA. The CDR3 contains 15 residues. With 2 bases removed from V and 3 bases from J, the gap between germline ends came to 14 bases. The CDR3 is CASSLMVGPNYEQYF. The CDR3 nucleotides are TGTGCCAGCAGCTTAATGGTAGGACCCAACTACGAGCAGTACTTC. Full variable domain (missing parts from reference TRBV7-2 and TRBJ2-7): GAGVSQSPSNKVTEKGKDVELRCDPISGHTALYWYRQSLGQGLEFLIYFQGNSAPDKSGLPSDRFSAERTGGSVSTLTIQRTQQEDSAVYLCASSLMVGPNYEQYFGPGTRLTVT.